A selection of T cell receptor beta chains follows, all from one sample in a study of cytomegalovirus exposure and HLA in healthy donors. TCRdb's table, derived via immunoSEQ multiplex PCR, lists solely in-frame clones and lacks some. The sample contains about 120,000 clones, under 80% of which appear only once. Sequencing input: PBMCs. The receptor source for this set is a man in his sixties in good health and CMV-seropositive. Both conserved end residues are part of each CDR3. D genes are given only for firm matches. Clone sizes are given selectively: once, few, many, or a class where the clone is expanded.

D gene	V gene	J gene	clone size	CDR3 DNA	CDR3 protein
TRBD1	TRBV5-1	TRBJ2-2	.	TGCGCCAGCAGCTTCCAGGGGGACACCGGGGAGCTGTTTTTT	CASSFQGDTGELFF
TRBD1	TRBV30	TRBJ2-2	.	TGTGCCTGGGGGACAGGGGAGCTCACCGGGGAGCTGTTTTTT	CAWGTGELTGELFF
.	TRBV19	TRBJ2-5	.	TGTGCCAGTAGTGTTAGGGGGGAGACCCAGTACTTC	CASSVRGETQYF
TRBD2	TRBV7-9	TRBJ2-5	.	TGTGCCAGCAGGCCCCGGGGCCTGGGGGGGGAGACCCAGTACTTC	CASRPRGLGGETQYF
TRBD1	TRBV5-4	TRBJ1-2	.	TGTGCCAGCAGCCGGAAACTGACAGGGGAATATGGCTACACCTTC	CASSRKLTGEYGYTF
TRBD1	TRBV18	TRBJ2-5	.	TGTGCCAGCTCACGGGACAGACAAGAGACCCAGTACTTC	CASSRDRQETQYF
.	TRBV30	TRBJ1-1	.	TGTGCCTGGAGTGTACTTCGAGGGAGGGACCCTGAAGTTTTCTTT	CAWSVLRGRDPEVFF
.	TRBV6-5	TRBJ1-2	.	TGTGCCAGCAGACAGGGATTCGGCTATGGCTACACCTTC	CASRQGFGYGYTF
.	TRBV5-4	TRBJ2-7	.	TGTGCCAGCAGTCCCGCTCGGGGGACGAGCTCCTACGAGCAGTACTTC	CASSPARGTSSYEQYF
.	TRBV5-1	TRBJ2-3	.	TGCGCCAGCAGCTTGGCAGGGACTGAGGGAGATACGCAGTATTTT	CASSLAGTEGDTQYF
.	TRBV7-2	TRBJ1-5	.	TGTGCCAGCAGCTTAAATACGCGCCAGCCCCAGCATTTT	CASSLNTRQPQHF
TRBD1	TRBV28	TRBJ1-5	.	TGTGCCAGCAGTCCCCATCACAGGGGGCAAGGTTTGGGGCATTTT	CASSPHHRGQGLGHF
.	TRBV27	TRBJ2-1	once	TGTGCCAGCAGTCCCCGACAAAGACAGGCGGCCTACAATGAGCAGTTCTTC	CASSPRQRQAAYNEQFF
.	TRBV5-1	TRBJ2-7	.	TGCGCCAGCAGCTTGCCAAAGCTCCCGGGACTCACAACTTACGAGCAGTACTTC	CASSLPKLPGLTTYEQYF
.	TRBV7-9	TRBJ1-2	.	TGTGCCAGCAGCTTTCCGACAGGAAGGAGCTATGGCTACACCTTC	CASSFPTGRSYGYTF
.	TRBV7-6	TRBJ2-7	few	TGTGCCAGCAGCTTATTGGGAGTGGTTGGCGAGCAGTACTTC	CASSLLGVVGEQYF
.	TRBV6-1	TRBJ1-1	.	TGTGCCAGCAGTGTTAGGCAGAGTAGCGAAGCTTTCTTT	CASSVRQSSEAFF
TRBD1	TRBV7-8	TRBJ1-1	.	TGTGCCAGTAGGAGGGGACAGCAGTTTGAAGCTTTCTTT	CASRRGQQFEAFF
TRBD1	TRBV5-1	TRBJ2-7	.	TGCGCCAGCAGCTCCCGGGACAGAAAATTATACGAGCAGTACTTC	CASSSRDRKLYEQYF
.	TRBV5-6	TRBJ2-1	.	TGTGCCAGCAGCTTGGGGCCAGGTCACTCCTACAATGAGCAGTTCTTC	CASSLGPGHSYNEQFF
.	TRBV15	TRBJ1-1	.	TGTGCCACCAGCTTCAGAGGGATCGAACAAGCTTTCTTT	CATSFRGIEQAFF
TRBD2	TRBV5-1	TRBJ2-1	once	TGCGCCAGCAGCTCGACTAGCGGGAGGGCGGTCAATGAGCAGTTCTTC	CASSSTSGRAVNEQFF
.	TRBV13	TRBJ1-2	few	TGTGCCAGCAGAGAGGAAGAGGGTGGCTACACCTTC	CASREEEGGYTF
.	TRBV13	TRBJ1-3	once	TGTGCCAGCAGCTTAGGCGGCCCTAAGGGGGACACCATATATTTT	CASSLGGPKGDTIYF
TRBD2	TRBV30	TRBJ2-7	.	TGTGCCTGGAGTGGATTTAGCGGGGCCTACGAGCAGTACTTC	CAWSGFSGAYEQYF
.	TRBV7-2	TRBJ2-1	few	TGTGCCAGCAGCTGGTTTTTCGGAGCGGTCTACAATGAGCAGTTCTTC	CASSWFFGAVYNEQFF
TRBD1	TRBV19	TRBJ1-1	.	TGTGCCAGTAGCGCACCTCAGGGGGCAATCGCTGAAGCTTTCTTT	CASSAPQGAIAEAFF
TRBD2	TRBV5-5	TRBJ2-1	.	TGTGCCAGCAGCTTGCTCGGACTAGCGGGACCCCCAAGCTCCTACAATGAGCAGTTCTTC	CASSLLGLAGPPSSYNEQFF
.	TRBV19	TRBJ2-3	.	TGTGCCAGTAGGGTTTCTGAGTCAGATACGCAGTATTTT	CASRVSESDTQYF
.	TRBV11-2	TRBJ2-5	.	TGTGCCAGCAGCTCCGACAGGTTGGAGACCCAGTACTTC	CASSSDRLETQYF
TRBD1	TRBV19	TRBJ1-5	.	TGTGCCAGTAGTTCGGGACAGGGCAGCCAGCCCCAGCATTTT	CASSSGQGSQPQHF
TRBD1	TRBV19	TRBJ1-2	once	TGTGCCTCCAGCCAGGGACAGGGGGGCTATGGCTACACCTTC	CASSQGQGGYGYTF
.	TRBV28	TRBJ1-2	.	TGTGCCAGCAGCGGGGAGGGTGCTAGCTATGGCTACACCTTC	CASSGEGASYGYTF
.	TRBV6-4	TRBJ1-1	few	TGTGCCAGCAGTGTAGCGGAGAACACTGAAGCTTTCTTT	CASSVAENTEAFF
.	TRBV30	TRBJ2-2	.	TGTGCCTGCCTGGAGGGGGCATCTGGCGGGGAGCTGTTTTTT	CACLEGASGGELFF